This TCR beta chain was sequenced during a study of early T cells in non-severe SARS-CoV-2 infection. TCRdb ran MiXCR on the 5' RACE reads and lists one entry per CDR3 protein. This table has about 70,000 distinct CDR3 sequences, 10% appearing once. The V gene's germline CDR1 is MNHEY and CDR2 SVGEGT. This CDR3 is built from 17 residues. J was trimmed by 8 bases and V by 0 bases; bases with no gene match: 11. The TCR was taken from an adult who was a healthcare worker with PCR-confirmed SARS-CoV-2 infection or an uninfected control (not recorded which). This chain uses TRBV6-2 or TRBV6-3 with TRBJ2-1, with TRBD1 identical over 9 bases. Material: whole blood, obtained at baseline. The CDR3 protein is CASSYSPRTGATHEQFF. The CDR3 DNA is TGTGCCAGCAGTTACTCCCCAAGGACAGGGGCGACGCATGAGCAGTTCTTC.